This paragraph covers one T cell receptor beta chain sequence. Its antigen remains unidentified. The sample holds no much larger clone one base away, and base qualities are not on file. The data are from a study of OX40 agonist ivuxolimab in advanced cancers. About the full investigation: Ivuxolimab was an agonistic, fully human IgG2 monoclonal antibody directed against OX40 (CD134), a costimulatory receptor. Intravenous ivuxolimab was administered to patients every 2 weeks at six dose levels: 0.01, 0.1, 0.3, 1.5, 3 and 10 mg/kg. Of the 52 patients in dose escalation, around 19 had hepatocellular carcinoma, some 15 had melanoma, 9 had renal cell carcinoma and 9 had head and neck cancer. A male proportion of around 80% and a mean age of around 60 years, ranging from about 20 to 79, were recorded for the dose-escalation cohort. Patients were allowed to have had prior anti-PD-1, anti-PD-L1 or anti-CTLA-4 therapy, and 40% of the dose-escalation patients had previously received checkpoint inhibitors. Partial responses occurred in three dose-escalation patients, of whom one had hepatocellular carcinoma and two had cutaneous melanoma. Peripheral TCRbeta sequencing aimed to test whether ivuxolimab altered TCR sequence diversity and caused clonal T-cell expansion. The paper reports the monotherapy dose-escalation portion (N ≈ 52 patients) of the phase I ivuxolimab trial.

The trial excluded patients who had a history of autoimmune disease or were on systemic immunosuppression. In every dose cohort, peripheral blood was drawn for TCR sequencing at baseline, cycle 4 day 1, and cycle 7 day 1. Samples came from an open-label, multicenter, first-in-human phase I dose-escalation trial of ivuxolimab. Adults with locally advanced or metastatic head and neck squamous cell, hepatocellular, melanoma or renal cell carcinoma were enrolled in the trial. Before TCR sequencing, CD4+ T cells and CD8+ T cells were sorted from peripheral blood as separate populations. The CDR3 measures 15 amino acids from cysteine to phenylalanine. This entry keeps only the CDR3 DNA: 45 bases, framed from base 1. CDR1 and CDR2 are read off the germline V gene as LGHNA and YSLEER. Cut back by 4 bases and 0 bases, the V and J ends lie 13 bases apart. Genomic DNA was extracted from sorted cells for sequencing of the TCRbeta CDR3 region. The immunoSEQ Assay was used for sequencing of TCRbeta CDR3 regions. TCRdb holds this immuneACCESS table with in-frame rearrangements only. Some clones are missing; in checked studies, unresolved V genes explain under half, and the rest has no known cause. Within this sample are some 94,000 clones, with 90% to 95% of them counted one time only. The ten largest account for over 0.8% of the sample.

Beyond this particular receptor, the publication reports: After ivuxolimab, expanded clones were on average more numerous among CD8+ T cells than among CD4+ T cells. At doses of 0.1 to 3.0 mg/kg, clonal expansion of both CD4+ and CD8+ blood T cells was observed from baseline to week 6. Partial responders in the 0.1-3.0 mg/kg groups had among the lowest normalized peripheral clonal expansion, especially among CD8+ T cells. Low levels of normalized T-cell clonal expansion were also shown by some nonresponding patients. The antigen specificity of the clonally expanded peripheral T cells was not determined.

The clonotype comes from an adult with an advanced solid tumor such as melanoma, head and neck, liver or kidney cancer. This material consisted of CD4+ or CD8+ T cells sorted from blood, taken in a trial of the OX40 agonist ivuxolimab. The chain is encoded by TRBV4-3 joined to TRBJ2-7; matching of 5 bases hints at TRBD2 as the D gene. The CDR3 region reads CASSRILGLSYEQYF. The nucleotide sequence is TGCGCCAGCAGCCGGATCCTCGGACTCTCCTACGAGCAGTACTTC.